This T cell receptor (beta chain) was recovered during a study of shared clonotypes between healthy human individuals. Profiling relied on immunoSEQ multiplex PCR, and the TCRdb table lists in-frame clones only, not all of them. The sample yields around 1.4 million clones, less than 99% seen once. Germline V gives CDR1 KGHSH, CDR2 LQKENI. After removal of 5 bases from V and 4 bases from J, the junction contained 10 bases not matched to a gene. The CDR3 loop spans 15 amino acids. The sample taken for sequencing was naive CD4+ T cells sorted from blood. Subset meaning: CD45RA+ positively selected. This sequence joins TRBV18 and TRBJ1-2, with 7 bases lining up with TRBD1. The TCR was taken from a man aged 25 to 40 in good health. For the CDR3, the DNA is TGTGCCAGCTCATCTTTTGCTAGGGGGCCCTATGGCTACACCTTC. Translated, it gives CASSSFARGPYGYTF.